The 28 T cell receptor beta chains below all came from one sample that was sequenced in a study of identical twins. Using its own MiXCR run on the 5' RACE reads, TCRdb lists one record per CDR3 protein. This sample has approximately 600,000 distinct CDR3 sequences, with 7.1% found just once. Separately, the same data were catalogued under a study of yellow fever vaccine responses in identical twins.

What was sequenced was PBMCs. These receptors were obtained from a woman under 30 in good health.

The chain is built from TRBV4-1 and TRBJ1-1, with D uncertain. Germline V gene lookup returns CDR1 MGHRA and CDR2 YSYEKL. The V end was cut by 1 base, the J end by 0 bases, with 9 bases between. There are 15 residues in the CDR3. Written as DNA, the CDR3 is TGCGCCAGCAGCCAAGTCCCAGCTATGAACACTGAAGCTTTCTTT. Translation: CASSQVPAMNTEAFF.

The sample holds a few counts of this clonotype. CDR3 sequence: CSIKDSYEQYV. The DNA for the CDR3 is TGCAGTATAAAGGACAGCTACGAGCAGTACGTC. The V call is TRBV20-1, the J call TRBJ2-7; a weak D match, TRBD1 (6 bases). The germline V gene has CDR1 DFQATT and CDR2 SNEGSKA (reference sequence). V gave up 8 bases and J gave up 3 bases, with 11 bases separating them. The CDR3 extends over 11 amino acids.

This chain links TRBV12-3 or TRBV12-4 with TRBJ2-5, with TRBD2 matching 7 bases. The CDR3 extends over 15 amino acids. V lost 5 bases and J lost 6; bases outside the gene matches: 12. DNA of the CDR3: TGTGCCAGCAGTGAAGGACTAGAAGGATTGAAGACCCAGTACTTC. Protein sequence: CASSEGLEGLKTQYF.

In its sample, this clonotype was seen a few times. This CDR3 reads CASSAWTATNEKLFF. Written as DNA, the CDR3 is TGTGCCAGCAGCGCCTGGACAGCAACTAATGAAAAACTGTTTTTT. V is TRBV7-2 and J is TRBJ1-4, with a possible D match to TRBD1 (6 bases). The germline gives CDR1 SGHTA, CDR2 FQGNSA. The ends were cut back, 5 bases at V and 0 bases at J, with 10 bases in the middle. The CDR3 spans 15 residues.

This clonotype occurred many times. The chain recombines TRBV7-9 with TRBJ1-2; D not resolved. Trimming took off 1 base at V and 0 bases at J, with 9 bases between the two ends. Germline CDR1 is SEHNR and CDR2 is FQNEAQ (reference sequence). This CDR3 is 15 amino acids long. The CDR3 nucleotides read TGTGCCAGCAGCTTAGAAGGGCTAACTAACTATGGCTACACCTTC. This gives the protein CASSLEGLTNYGYTF.

This clonotype was counted at least ten times. V gene TRBV3-1 combines with J gene TRBJ2-2; D unresolved. Germline CDR1 and CDR2: LGHDT and YNNKEL (reference sequence). The V end was cut by 6 bases, the J end by 3 bases, with 11 bases between. The CDR3 loop spans 14 amino acids. For the CDR3, the DNA is TGTGCCAGCAGAAAAGGATACTACACCGGGGAGCTGTTTTTT. Its translation is CASRKGYYTGELFF.

The chain employs TRBV20-1 and TRBJ2-3; 9 bases agree with TRBD2. Trimming cost V 5 bases and J 6 bases; bases outside gene matches: 9. The CDR3 extends over 14 amino acids. Germline CDR1 and CDR2: DFQATT and SNEGSKA (reference sequence). CDR3 protein: CSAPGTSRSDTQYF. CDR3 sequence (DNA): TGCAGTGCTCCTGGGACTAGCAGATCGGATACGCAGTATTTT.

This clonotype was counted ten times or more. The CDR3 reads CATSDTGTFEAFF. The CDR3 nucleotides read TGTGCCACCAGTGATACCGGGACATTTGAAGCTTTCTTT. V and J are TRBV24-1 and TRBJ1-1, with D perhaps TRBD1 (6 bases). The CDR3 is 13 amino acids. V lost 3 bases and J lost 7, with 11 bases in between. The germline gives CDR1 KGHDR, CDR2 SFDVKD.

The chain combines TRBV27 with TRBJ1-2; 11 nucleotides line up with TRBD1. The CDR3 covers 16 residues. Germline CDR1 MNHEY, CDR2 SMNVEV (reference sequence). The V segment lost 5 bases and the J segment 6 bases; nucleotides outside the gene matches: 11. The CDR3 is CASSRVGQGAWNGYTF. Here the CDR3 DNA reads TGTGCCAGCAGTCGGGTAGGACAGGGGGCTTGGAATGGCTACACCTTC.

The rearrangement joins TRBV7-2 to TRBJ1-6; no definite D call. The CDR3 has 16 amino acids. With 5 bases removed from V and 9 bases from J, the gap between germline ends came to 20 bases. Germline assignment: CDR1 SGHTA and CDR2 FQGNSA. The CDR3 DNA follows: TGTGCCAGCAGCGCCGCCTGGTTTGGGCTGGGTTCACCCCTCCACTTT. It is translated as CASSAAWFGLGSPLHF.

The chain links TRBV20-1 to TRBJ2-3; TRBD2 matches 12 bases. V gave up 5 bases and J gave up 2 bases; unmatched junction bases: 5. The CDR3 has 15 residues. From germline, CDR1 is DFQATT and CDR2 SNEGSKA (reference sequence). Written as DNA, the CDR3 is TGCAGTGCTCCGACTAGCGGGGGATACACAGATACGCAGTATTTT. Encoded protein: CSAPTSGGYTDTQYF.

This chain connects TRBV2 to TRBJ2-1; D gene uncertain. The length of the CDR3 is 14 residues. The V gene lost 4 bases and the J gene lost 5 bases, with 12 bases spanning the gap. From germline, CDR1 is SNHLY and CDR2 FYNNEI. The CDR3 loop reads CASSGFSGNNEQFF. The CDR3 coding sequence is TGTGCCAGCAGTGGGTTTTCTGGTAACAATGAGCAGTTCTTC.

In its sample, this clonotype was seen many times. The rearrangement links TRBV12-3 or TRBV12-4 to TRBJ2-5; D ambiguous. The V and J ends lost 1 base and 1 base respectively, with 7 bases between them. The CDR3 spans 14 residues. The CDR3 loop is CASSLVGSQETQYF. The CDR3 coding sequence is TGTGCCAGCAGTTTAGTGGGCTCCCAAGAGACCCAGTACTTC.

V is TRBV2 and J is TRBJ2-5; D is perhaps TRBD1 (5 bases). CDR3 length: 17 amino acids. V was clipped by 0 bases and J by 3 bases, with 17 bases between them. The germline gives CDR1 SNHLY, CDR2 FYNNEI. CDR3 loop: CASSEAHTTESKETQYF. DNA for the CDR3: TGTGCCAGCAGTGAAGCGCATACGACAGAATCTAAAGAGACCCAGTACTTC.

This clonotype was found many times. The rearrangement links TRBV5-1 to TRBJ2-1; TRBD2 matches at 8 bases. The CDR3 consists of 16 residues. Germline-derived CDR1 and CDR2 are SGHRS and YFSETQ. J was trimmed by 6 bases and V by 3 bases; bases with no gene match: 11. CDR3 region: CASSSGLATIPNEQFF. CDR3 in DNA: TGCGCCAGCAGCTCCGGACTAGCCACGATCCCCAATGAGCAGTTCTTC.

This clonotype was recorded many times. The chain is built from TRBV20-1 and TRBJ2-7, with TRBD2 as a possible D gene (6 bases). Looked up from germline, CDR1 is DFQATT and CDR2 is SNEGSKA (reference sequence). The CDR3 covers 14 residues. V was trimmed by 1 base and J by 4 bases, leaving 14 bases between them. This chain's CDR3 is CSARGFGGLYEQYF. The CDR3 nucleotides read TGCAGTGCTAGAGGCTTTGGAGGGCTGTACGAGCAGTACTTC.

CDR3 loop: CSAREGTGWWETQYF. The CDR3 coding sequence is TGCAGTGCTAGAGAGGGGACAGGGTGGTGGGAGACCCAGTACTTC. The chain carries TRBV20-1 and TRBJ2-5, with TRBD1 matching over 9 bases. The CDR3 has 15 amino acids. In germline, CDR1 is DFQATT, CDR2 SNEGSKA (reference sequence). The junction had 7 bases not matched to a gene; V was cut back by 0 bases and J by 5 bases.

J is TRBJ2-5 and V is TRBV5-1; 7 bases are shared with TRBD1. Germline CDR1 SGHRS, CDR2 YFSETQ. The V segment lost 4 bases and the J segment 4 bases; nucleotides outside the gene matches: 10. The CDR3 has 15 residues. The CDR3 is CASSVNRGFAETQYF. In DNA form, the CDR3 reads TGCGCCAGCAGCGTGAACAGGGGTTTCGCAGAGACCCAGTACTTC.

The chain is built from TRBV20-1 and TRBJ2-7; tentatively, D is TRBD1 or TRBD2 (5 bases each). From germline, CDR1 is DFQATT and CDR2 SNEGSKA (reference sequence). There are 13 residues in the CDR3. V was cut by 3 bases and J by 3 bases, with 12 bases left in between. In nucleotides, the CDR3 is TGCAGTGCTAGTTTCGGGACGGTCTACGAGCAGTACTTC. It yields the protein CSASFGTVYEQYF.

The rearrangement links TRBV27 to TRBJ2-3; 9 bases align to TRBD2. Germline assignment: CDR1 MNHEY and CDR2 SMNVEV (reference sequence). The length of the CDR3 is 22 residues. Trimming at V came to 4 bases and at J to 0 bases, leaving 23 bases not matched to a gene. CDR3 in DNA: TGTGCCAGCAGTTCTCTTAGCGGGAGTCCGCCGATCGGATTCCCTAGCACAGATACGCAGTATTTT. This gives the protein CASSSLSGSPPIGFPSTDTQYF.

This clonotype was found many times. This chain uses TRBV3-1 with TRBJ2-5; 8 bases line up with TRBD2. Losses at the gene ends were 0 bases for V and 5 bases for J; bases not matched to a gene: 11. Germline values: CDR1 LGHDT, CDR2 YNNKEL (reference sequence). The CDR3 has 17 amino acids. The CDR3 sequence: CASSQDTGGGVFETQYF. CDR3 coding DNA: TGTGCCAGCAGCCAAGATACGGGGGGGGGCGTTTTCGAGACCCAGTACTTC.

In this sample, this clonotype turned up many times. This chain connects TRBV27 to TRBJ2-1; 7 bases align to TRBD2. Germline-derived CDR1 and CDR2 are MNHEY and SMNVEV (reference sequence). The ends lost 9 bases at V and 0 bases at J; junction bases unmatched: 11. The CDR3 contains 16 residues. CDR3 nucleotide sequence: TGTGCCAGTCGTACTCTGGGCGGGAGCTCCTACAATGAGCAGTTCTTC. Protein sequence: CASRTLGGSSYNEQFF.

The chain links TRBV27 to TRBJ2-6, with TRBD1 identical over 8 bases. The V gene's germline CDR1 is MNHEY and CDR2 SMNVEV (reference sequence). The CDR3 loop spans 17 amino acids. V gave up 3 bases and J gave up 0 bases; unmatched junction bases: 4. The CDR3 protein is CASSLRTGNSGANVLTF. The DNA for the CDR3 is TGTGCCAGCAGTTTGAGGACAGGGAACTCTGGGGCCAACGTCCTGACTTTC.

This clonotype appeared many times. The rearrangement joins TRBV12-3 or TRBV12-4 to TRBJ2-1; 7 bases are shared with TRBD2. After removal of 5 bases from V and 3 bases from J, the junction contained 4 bases not matched to a gene. This CDR3 is built from 14 residues. CDR3 sequence reads: CASSLAGDYNEQFF. DNA for the CDR3: TGTGCCAGCAGTCTTGCGGGGGACTACAATGAGCAGTTCTTC.

The rearrangement links TRBV20-1 to TRBJ1-5; D remains unclear. Germline V gene data show CDR1 as DFQATT and CDR2 as SNEGSKA (reference sequence). Trimming took off 8 bases at V and 3 bases at J, with 14 bases between the two ends. The CDR3 has 13 amino acids. CDR3 in amino acids: CSSGFFANQPQHF. DNA for the CDR3: TGCAGTTCAGGTTTTTTCGCCAATCAGCCCCAGCATTTT.

This clonotype was observed a few times. CDR3 amino acids: CASTDSRLNNEQFF. Written as DNA, the CDR3 is TGCGCCAGCACCGACAGCCGTCTCAACAATGAGCAGTTCTTC. This rearrangement joins TRBV5-1 to TRBJ2-1; maybe TRBD1 (5 bases). Germline lookup yields CDR1 SGHRS and CDR2 YFSETQ. The CDR3 totals 14 residues. V lost 6 bases to trimming and J lost 5 bases, with 15 bases between them. Combining the CDR3 with reference TRBV5-1 and TRBJ2-1 gives the whole variable domain KAGVTQTPRYLIKTRGQQVTLSCSPISGHRSVSWYQQTPGQGLQFLFEYFSETQRNKGNFPGRFSGRQFSNSRSEMNVSTLELGDSALYLCASTDSRLNNEQFFGPGTRLTVL.

This clonotype was seen at least ten times. V and J are TRBV2 and TRBJ2-7; the match to TRBD2 covers 7 bases. V shed 2 bases and J 3 bases; nucleotides not matched to a gene: 16. The CDR3 spans 18 residues. Looked up from germline, CDR1 is SNHLY and CDR2 is FYNNEI. The CDR3 coding sequence is TGTGCCAGCAGTGAATTAGAGCTACTAGCGACCCTGAGCTACGAGCAGTACTTC. This encodes CASSELELLATLSYEQYF.

This clonotype was seen a handful of times. In DNA form, the CDR3 reads TGCGCCAGCAGCAAACTAGCGGGAGGGAGTGGGAACACCGGGGAGCTGTTTTTT. Its translation: CASSKLAGGSGNTGELFF. The chain recombines TRBV4-1 with TRBJ2-2; TRBD2 aligns across 13 bases. V trimming: 5 bases; J trimming: 1 base; junction bases outside the gene matches: 7. The CDR3 runs 18 residues. CDR1 is MGHRA, CDR2 YSYEKL, per germline.